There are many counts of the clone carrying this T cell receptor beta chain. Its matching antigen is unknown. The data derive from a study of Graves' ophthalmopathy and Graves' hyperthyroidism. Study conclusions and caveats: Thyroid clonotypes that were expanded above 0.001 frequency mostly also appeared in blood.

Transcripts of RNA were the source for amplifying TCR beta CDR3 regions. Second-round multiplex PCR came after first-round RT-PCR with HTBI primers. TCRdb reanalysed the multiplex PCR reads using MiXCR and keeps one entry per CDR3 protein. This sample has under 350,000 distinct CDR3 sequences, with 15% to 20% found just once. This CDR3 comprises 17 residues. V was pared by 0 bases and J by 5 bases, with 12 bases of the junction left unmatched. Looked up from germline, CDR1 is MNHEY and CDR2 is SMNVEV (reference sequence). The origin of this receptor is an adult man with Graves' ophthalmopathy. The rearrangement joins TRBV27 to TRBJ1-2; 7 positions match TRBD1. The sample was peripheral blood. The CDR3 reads CASSLSTGTALGYGYTF. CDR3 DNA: TGTGCCAGCAGTTTATCCACCGGGACAGCGCTTGGGTATGGCTACACCTTC.